Following are 10 T cell receptor beta chains from one sample sequenced in a study of cytomegalovirus exposure and HLA in healthy donors. PCR used 60 Vbeta primers and 13 Jbeta primers. The repertoire was sequenced with immunoSEQ multiplex PCR; TCRdb's copy has only in-frame clones and lacks some. The sample consists of roughly 100,000 clones, more than 60% of them appearing once. Sequencing input: PBMCs. These receptors were collected from a woman between 40 and 55 years old in good health and CMV-seropositive.

The chain links TRBV29-1 to TRBJ2-1, with D perhaps TRBD2 (5 bases). Per germline, CDR1 SQVTM and CDR2 ANQGSEA. V was trimmed by 3 bases and J by 1 base, leaving 13 bases between them. The CDR3 is 15 amino acids. The CDR3 bases are TGCAGCGTTGATGGGAGCGGAGCTTCCTACAATGAGCAGTTCTTC. Amino acids: CSVDGSGASYNEQFF.

The chain has TRBV28 and TRBJ2-2, with a tentative D call TRBD2 (7 bases). Germline loops: CDR1 MDHEN, CDR2 SYDVKM. The CDR3 sequence is 16 residues long. V gave up 2 bases and J gave up 5 bases, with 15 bases separating them. CDR3 nucleotides: TGTGCCAGCAGTTTAATGGGGGGGCGCGGAACCGGGGAGCTGTTTTTT. Residues: CASSLMGGRGTGELFF.

The sample holds a few counts of this clone. The rearrangement joins TRBV7-2 to TRBJ2-5; D call uncertain. The germline gives CDR1 SGHTA, CDR2 FQGNSA. This CDR3 comprises 13 residues. V was shortened by 1 base and J by 4 bases, with 7 bases between the two germline ends. The CDR3 protein is CASSLVGSETQYF. CDR3 DNA sequence: TGTGCCAGCAGCTTAGTCGGTTCAGAGACCCAGTACTTC.

This clone was picked up a small number of times. The chain uses TRBV4-3 and TRBJ2-7, with 9 bases that match TRBD2. The CDR3 covers 18 residues. Trimming cost V 1 base and J 0 bases; bases outside gene matches: 10. Germline CDR1 reads LGHNA; CDR2 reads YSLEER. The CDR3 DNA reads TGCGCCAGCAGCCAAGTTCATAGCGGGGGCCATGACTCCTACGAGCAGTACTTC. It specifies CASSQVHSGGHDSYEQYF.

The chain employs TRBV2 and TRBJ2-3, with TRBD2 matching over 13 bases. V lost 5 bases to trimming and J lost 9 bases; unmatched junction nucleotides: 11. Germline V lookup: CDR1 SNHLY, CDR2 FYNNEI. The CDR3 loop spans 16 amino acids. The CDR3 DNA follows: TGTGCCAGCAGTTCAACCGGACTAGCGGGAGTAATCACGCAGTATTTT. Protein: CASSSTGLAGVITQYF.

The J gene is TRBJ2-7, the V gene TRBV28, with D unresolved. The CDR3 is 13 residues long. Germline CDR1 MDHEN, CDR2 SYDVKM. Trimming stripped 4 bases from V and 0 bases from J, with 7 bases between. Here the CDR3 DNA reads TGTGCCAGCAGTTCTCCCTACTCCTACGAGCAGTACTTC. Protein: CASSSPYSYEQYF. Supplemented by reference TRBV28 and TRBJ2-7, the full variable domain reads DVKVTQSSRYLVKRTGEKVFLECVQDMDHENMFWYRQDPGLGLRLIYFSYDVKMKEKGDIPEGYSVSREKKERFSLILESASTNQTSMYLCASSSPYSYEQYFGPGTRLTVT.

The chain recombines TRBV6-1 with TRBJ1-4; 9 nucleotides align to TRBD1. Germline lookup yields CDR1 MNHNS and CDR2 SASEGT. CDR3 size: 14 residues. The V and J ends lost 8 bases and 7 bases, in that order; junction bases with no gene match: 8. The CDR3 reads CASQRTGEAEKLFF. In nucleotides, the CDR3 is TGTGCCAGCCAAAGGACAGGGGAGGCTGAAAAACTGTTTTTT.

DNA for the CDR3: TGTGCCAGCTCACCTACAGGGCGGCCCTACAATGAGCAGTTCTTC. Encoded protein: CASSPTGRPYNEQFF. The chain links TRBV18 to TRBJ2-1; D perhaps matches TRBD1 (6 bases). The CDR3 contains 15 residues. Germline CDR1 reads KGHSH; CDR2 reads LQKENI. V lost 3 bases to trimming and J lost 2 bases, with 11 bases between them.

The rearrangement links TRBV7-2 to TRBJ2-1; 9 bases align to TRBD2. The CDR3 runs 15 residues. The J segment lost 12 bases and the V segment lost 5 bases, leaving 14 bases of the junction unmatched. CDR1 is SGHTA and CDR2 is FQGNSA in the germline V gene. CDR3 in DNA: TGTGCCAGCAGCCCCGAGGAAGCGGGAGGCGAAGGGCAGTTCTTC. It codes for CASSPEEAGGEGQFF.

On this clone: At one of its ends the junction is not consistent with the germline gene, which may arise from a read error. Different DNA sequences within this sample yield the same CDR3. The chain is built from TRBV9 and TRBJ2-3, with D uncertain. This CDR3 spans 15 amino acids. CDR1 is SGDLS, CDR2 YYNGEE, per germline. CDR3 nucleotide sequence: TGTGCCAGCAGTGTAGACGAGATAAAGCGAGATACGCAGTATTTT. Translated, it gives CASSVDEIKRDTQYF.